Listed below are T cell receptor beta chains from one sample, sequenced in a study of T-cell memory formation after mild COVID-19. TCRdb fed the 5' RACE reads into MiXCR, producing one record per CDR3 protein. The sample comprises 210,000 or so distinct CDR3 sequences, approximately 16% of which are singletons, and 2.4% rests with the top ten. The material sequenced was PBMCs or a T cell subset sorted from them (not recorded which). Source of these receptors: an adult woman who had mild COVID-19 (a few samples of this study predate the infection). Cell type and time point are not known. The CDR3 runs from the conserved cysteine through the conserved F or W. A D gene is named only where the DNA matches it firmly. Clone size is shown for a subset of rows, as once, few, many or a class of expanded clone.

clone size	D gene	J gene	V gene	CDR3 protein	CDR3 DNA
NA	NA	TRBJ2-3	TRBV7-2	CASSLQGTSTDTQYF	TGTGCCAGCAGCTTACAGGGAACTAGCACAGATACGCAGTATTTT
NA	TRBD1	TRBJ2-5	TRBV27	CASSWVGQGETQYF	TGTGCCAGCAGTTGGGTAGGACAGGGAGAGACCCAGTACTTC
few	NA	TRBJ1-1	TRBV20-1	CSARDPRGNTEAFF	TGCAGTGCTAGAGATCCGCGAGGGAACACTGAAGCTTTCTTT
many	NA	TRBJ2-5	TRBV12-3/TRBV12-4	CASSFGGRETQYF	TGTGCCAGCAGTTTTGGGGGGCGGGAGACCCAGTACTTC
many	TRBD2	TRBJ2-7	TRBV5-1	CASSPGLAALYEQYF	TGCGCCAGCAGCCCGGGACTAGCGGCTCTCTACGAGCAGTACTTC
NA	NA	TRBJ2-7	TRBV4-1	CASSQEGQSYEQYF	TGCGCCAGCAGCCAAGAAGGGCAGTCCTACGAGCAGTACTTC
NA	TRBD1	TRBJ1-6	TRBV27	CASRQRQGYSPLHF	TGTGCCAGCAGACAAAGACAGGGATATTCACCCCTCCACTTT
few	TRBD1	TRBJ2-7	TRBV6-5	CASSYRKTGQGDPYEQYF	TGTGCCAGCAGTTACCGGAAAACAGGACAGGGGGACCCCTACGAGCAGTACTTC
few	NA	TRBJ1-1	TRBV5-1	CASRIAGFPEAFF	TGCGCCAGCAGGATAGCGGGGTTTCCTGAAGCTTTCTTT
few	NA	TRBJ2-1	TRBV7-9	CASSLGGGGASNEQFF	TGTGCCAGCAGCTTAGGAGGAGGAGGGGCAAGCAATGAGCAGTTCTTC
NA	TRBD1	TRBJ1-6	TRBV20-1	CSARTGPSYNSPLHF	TGCAGTGCTAGGACAGGGCCATCCTATAATTCACCCCTCCACTTT
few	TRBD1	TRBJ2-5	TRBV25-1	CASSAWDRQETQYF	TGTGCCAGCAGTGCCTGGGACAGGCAAGAGACCCAGTACTTC
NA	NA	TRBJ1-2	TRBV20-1	CSAREWGYTF	TGCAGTGCTCGAGAGTGGGGCTACACCTTC
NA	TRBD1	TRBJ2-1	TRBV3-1	CASSPQPGTGGYEQFF	TGTGCCAGCAGCCCACAACCAGGGACAGGGGGCTATGAGCAGTTCTTC
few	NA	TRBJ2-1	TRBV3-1	CASSQAGYYNEQFF	TGTGCCAGCAGCCAAGCGGGGTACTACAATGAGCAGTTCTTC
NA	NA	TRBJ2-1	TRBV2	CASSELQGNEQFF	TGTGCCAGCAGTGAACTACAGGGCAATGAGCAGTTCTTC
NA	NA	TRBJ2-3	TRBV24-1	CATSRRESTSTDTQYF	TGTGCCACCAGTAGGAGGGAGAGCACTAGCACAGATACGCAGTATTTT
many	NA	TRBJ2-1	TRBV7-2	CASSYYNEQFF	TGTGCCAGCAGCTACTACAATGAGCAGTTCTTC
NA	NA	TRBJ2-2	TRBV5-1	CASSSHGGPNTGELFF	TGCGCCAGCAGCTCACACGGGGGGCCCAACACCGGGGAGCTGTTTTTT
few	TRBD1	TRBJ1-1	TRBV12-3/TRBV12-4	CASRLAQTGRSEAFF	TGTGCCAGCAGACTCGCACAGACAGGGCGGTCTGAAGCTTTCTTT
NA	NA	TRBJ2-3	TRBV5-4	CASSLGTGTDTQYF	TGTGCCAGCAGCTTGGGAACAGGCACAGATACGCAGTATTTT
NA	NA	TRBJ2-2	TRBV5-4	CASSLSSVLRVNTGELFF	TGTGCCAGCAGCCTATCGTCAGTGCTGCGGGTAAACACCGGGGAGCTGTTTTTT
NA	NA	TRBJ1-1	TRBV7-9	CASSSAVGNTEAFF	TGTGCCAGCAGCTCGGCCGTTGGGAACACTGAAGCTTTCTTT
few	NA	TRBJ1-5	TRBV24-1	CATSDRLSNQPQHF	TGTGCCACCAGTGACAGACTTTCCAATCAGCCCCAGCATTTT
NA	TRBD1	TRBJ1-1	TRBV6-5	CASGSDGTGGSWGTEAFF	TGTGCCAGCGGGTCGGACGGGACAGGGGGCTCTTGGGGCACTGAAGCTTTCTTT
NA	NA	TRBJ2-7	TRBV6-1	CASSPGGPGVGEQYF	TGTGCCAGCAGTCCCGGGGGCCCCGGGGTTGGGGAGCAGTACTTC
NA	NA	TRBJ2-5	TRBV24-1	CATSDTGPPGTQYF	TGTGCCACCAGTGATACCGGGCCCCCGGGGACCCAGTACTTC
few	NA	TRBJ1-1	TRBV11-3	CASHRAPNTEAFF	TGTGCCAGCCACCGGGCCCCGAACACTGAAGCTTTCTTT
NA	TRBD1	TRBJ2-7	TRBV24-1	CATSRGQGNDEQYF	TGTGCCACCAGTCGGGGACAGGGTAACGACGAGCAGTACTTC
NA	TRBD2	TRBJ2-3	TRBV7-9	CASSPIAGVTTDTQYF	TGTGCCAGCAGCCCAATAGCGGGGGTCACCACAGATACGCAGTATTTT
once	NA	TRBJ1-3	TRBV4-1	CASSPPGNSGNTIYF	TGCGCCAGCAGCCCCCCAGGGAACTCTGGAAACACCATATATTTT
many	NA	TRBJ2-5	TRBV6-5	CASSYWRTAETQYF	TGTGCCAGCAGTTATTGGAGGACAGCAGAGACCCAGTACTTC
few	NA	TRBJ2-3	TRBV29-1	CSVGGSTPTDTQYF	TGCAGCGTTGGAGGCTCTACCCCCACAGATACGCAGTATTTT
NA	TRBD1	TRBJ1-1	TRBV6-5	CASSWSRGTEAFF	TGTGCCAGCAGTTGGTCCAGGGGGACTGAAGCTTTCTTT
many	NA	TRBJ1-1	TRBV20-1	CSARRQVMNTEAFF	TGCAGTGCTAGAAGGCAGGTCATGAACACTGAAGCTTTCTTT
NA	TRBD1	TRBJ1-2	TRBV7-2	CASSLGQGGTF	TGTGCCAGCAGCTTAGGACAGGGCGGCACCTTC